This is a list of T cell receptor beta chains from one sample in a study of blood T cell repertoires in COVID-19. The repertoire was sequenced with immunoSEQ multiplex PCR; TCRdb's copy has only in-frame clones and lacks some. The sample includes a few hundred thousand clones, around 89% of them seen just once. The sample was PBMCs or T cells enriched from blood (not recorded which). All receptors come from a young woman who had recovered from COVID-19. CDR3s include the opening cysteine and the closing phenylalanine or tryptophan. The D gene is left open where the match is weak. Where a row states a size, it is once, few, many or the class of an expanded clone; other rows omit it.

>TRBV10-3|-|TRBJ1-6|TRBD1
TGTGCCATCAGGTACCTACAGGGGGAGGGTTCACCCCTCCACTTT
CAIRYLQGEGSPLHF
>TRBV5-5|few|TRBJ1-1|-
TGTGCCAGCAGCTCCGGTAGCGGAGCCCTCGCTGAAGCTTTCTTT
CASSSGSGALAEAFF
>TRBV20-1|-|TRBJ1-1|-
TGCAGTGCTAGAGCAGATGAAGCTTTCTTT
CSARADEAFF
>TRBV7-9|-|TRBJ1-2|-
TGTGCCAGCAGCTTAGACTTTGGGGGGGCTGGCTACACCTTC
CASSLDFGGAGYTF
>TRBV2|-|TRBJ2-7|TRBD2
TGTGCCAGCAAGGTTTCACCACTAGCGGTAAGGGACGAGCAGTACTTC
CASKVSPLAVRDEQYF
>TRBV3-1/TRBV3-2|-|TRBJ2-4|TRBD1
TGTGCCAGCAGCCCACGGACAGGGTGGGCCAAAAACATTCAGTACTTC
CASSPRTGWAKNIQYF
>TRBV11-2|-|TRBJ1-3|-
TGTGCCAGCAGCGTTCGGGGGGGGACGGGGCTAAACACCATATATTTT
CASSVRGGTGLNTIYF
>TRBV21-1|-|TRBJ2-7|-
TGTGCCAGCAGCAAAAGGGAGAACTACGAGCAGTACTTC
CASSKRENYEQYF
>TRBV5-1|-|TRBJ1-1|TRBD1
TGCGCCAGCAGCTTGGATTCTCGGGACAGGGGGAATAGGTTTGAAGCTTTCTTT
CASSLDSRDRGNRFEAFF
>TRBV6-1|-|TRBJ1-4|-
TGTGCCAGCAGTGCACAGGGCTATTCTGCAACTAATGAAAAACTGTTTTTT
CASSAQGYSATNEKLFF
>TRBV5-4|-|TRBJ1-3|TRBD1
TGTGCCAGCAGCTTGACCCGAGGGACAGCCTCTGGAAACACCATATATTTT
CASSLTRGTASGNTIYF
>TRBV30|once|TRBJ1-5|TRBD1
TGTGCCTGGACAGGGGGGACCAATCAGCCCCAGCATTTT
CAWTGGTNQPQHF
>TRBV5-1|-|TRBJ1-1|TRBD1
TGCGCCAGCAGCTTACCGGACAGGGAGGCCGCTGAAGCTTTCTTT
CASSLPDREAAEAFF
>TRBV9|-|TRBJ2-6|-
TGTGCCAGCAGCGAAGACAGTACAACCTCTGGGGCCAACGTCCTGACTTTC
CASSEDSTTSGANVLTF
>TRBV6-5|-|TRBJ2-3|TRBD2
TGTGCCAGCAGTTACTCGGGAGCGGGGATCACAGATACGCAGTATTTT
CASSYSGAGITDTQYF
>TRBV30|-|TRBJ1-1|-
TGTGCCTGGACTTACTACACTGAAGCTTTCTTT
CAWTYYTEAFF
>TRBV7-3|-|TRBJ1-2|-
TGTGCCAGCAGCTTAATTCAGGGTGGTGGCTACACCTTC
CASSLIQGGGYTF
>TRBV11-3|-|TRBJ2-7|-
TGTGCCAGCAGCCTAGGGAGAGGCACCGAGCAGTACTTC
CASSLGRGTEQYF
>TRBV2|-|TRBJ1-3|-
TGTGCCAGCAGTGAACATCCGGAGAATGGAAACACCATATATTTT
CASSEHPENGNTIYF
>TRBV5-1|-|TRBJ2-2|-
TGCGCCAGCAGCCCTAAACACACCGGGGAGCTGTTTTTT
CASSPKHTGELFF
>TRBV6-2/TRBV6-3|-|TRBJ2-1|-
TGTGCCAGCAGTTACCGCGGCAATGAGCAGTTCTTC
CASSYRGNEQFF
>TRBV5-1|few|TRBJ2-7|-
TGCGCCAGCAGCTTTCGGTATCCCTACGAGCAGTACTTC
CASSFRYPYEQYF
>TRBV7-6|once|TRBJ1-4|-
TGTGCCAGCAGCTTAGCGCGGGGTGATGCAACTAATGAAAAACTGTTTTTT
CASSLARGDATNEKLFF
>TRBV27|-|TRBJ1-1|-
TGTGCCAGCAGTCCGCAGACAGGGAACACTGAAGCTTTCTTT
CASSPQTGNTEAFF
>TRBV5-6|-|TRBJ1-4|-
TGTGCCAGCAGCTTGTTCCAGGGCTTCGAAAAACTGTTTTTT
CASSLFQGFEKLFF
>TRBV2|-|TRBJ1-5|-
TGTGCCAGCAGCCCCCTAGGTCAGCCCCAGCATTTT
CASSPLGQPQHF
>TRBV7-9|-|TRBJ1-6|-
TGTGCCAGCAGCAACACCGGGGGAATGGGGAATTCACCCCTCCACTTT
CASSNTGGMGNSPLHF
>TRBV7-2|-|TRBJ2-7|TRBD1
TGTGCCAGCAGCCAAAGGGACAGGGCACACGAGCAGTACTTC
CASSQRDRAHEQYF
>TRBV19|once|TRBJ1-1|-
TGTGCCAGTAGTATTGCTGGGGCCCGTGAAGCTTTCTTT
CASSIAGAREAFF
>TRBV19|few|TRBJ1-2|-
TGTGCCAGTAGTAGTCCGAGCCTCTATGGCTACACCTTC
CASSSPSLYGYTF
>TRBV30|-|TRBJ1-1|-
TGTGCCTGGGCAGACACTGAAGCTTTCTTT
CAWADTEAFF
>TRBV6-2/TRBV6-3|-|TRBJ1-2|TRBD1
TGTGCCAGCAGTTTTGGACAGGAATTCTATGGCTACACCTTC
CASSFGQEFYGYTF